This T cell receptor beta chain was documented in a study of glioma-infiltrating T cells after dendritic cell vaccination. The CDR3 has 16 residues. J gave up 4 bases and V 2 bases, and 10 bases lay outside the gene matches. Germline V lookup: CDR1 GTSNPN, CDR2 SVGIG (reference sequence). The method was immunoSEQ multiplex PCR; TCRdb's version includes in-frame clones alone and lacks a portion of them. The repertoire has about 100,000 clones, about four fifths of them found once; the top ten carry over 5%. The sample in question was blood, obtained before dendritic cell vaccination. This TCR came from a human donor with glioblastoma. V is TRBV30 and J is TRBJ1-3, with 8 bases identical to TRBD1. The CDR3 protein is CAWSYMDRERGNTIYF. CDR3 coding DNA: TGTGCCTGGAGTTATATGGACAGGGAGAGAGGAAACACCATATATTTT.